This T cell receptor (beta chain) is drawn from a study of T cells in Graves' hyperthyroidism and ophthalmopathy. Study observations and caveats: Model output signaled ophthalmopathy a median approximately 6.2 months ahead of onset. Blood held most thyroid clonotypes expanded above 0.001 frequency.

The CDR3 has 14 residues. Germline values: CDR1 SQVTM, CDR2 ANQGSEA. The patients, who ranged from 18 to 65 in age, presented with newly diagnosed hyperthyroidism lasting under 2 months. Patients having uncontrolled infection, another autoimmune disease, pregnancy or lactation were not included. Comment on this clonotype: Its matching antigen is unknown.

Researchers amplified the TCR beta CDR3 regions from RNA transcripts. Primed by the HTBI set, a first-round RT-PCR was run on the TCR CDR3. TCRdb called the multiplex PCR reads again in MiXCR, with one record for every CDR3 protein. The sample records hundreds of thousands of distinct CDR3 sequences, roughly 50% being singletons. Sequenced material: peripheral blood or thyroid tissue (not recorded which). The TCR sequence derives from a young woman with Graves' hyperthyroidism. The chain is built from TRBV29-1 and TRBJ1-1, with 10 bases matching TRBD1. The CDR3 spells CSFGQGGSSTEAFF. In DNA form, the CDR3 reads TGCAGTTTTGGACAGGGGGGAAGTAGCACTGAAGCTTTCTTT.